Listed below are T cell receptor beta chains from one sample, sequenced in a study of cytomegalovirus exposure and HLA in healthy donors. This table comes from immunoSEQ multiplex PCR, and its TCRdb copy is limited to in-frame clones, with some not included. Among 65,000 to 100,000 clones listed, 76% were seen once. The sequenced sample consisted of PBMCs. The receptor set was obtained from a man in his forties or fifties in good health and CMV-seronegative. The CDR3 runs from the conserved cysteine through the conserved F or W. The D gene is left open where the match is weak. Rows may omit the clone size; those that give it use once, few, many or a size class.

J gene: TRBJ1-5
clone size: NA
V gene: TRBV5-1
D gene: TRBD1
CDR3 protein: CASSWGQGLDQPQHF
CDR3 DNA: TGCGCCAGCAGCTGGGGACAGGGTCTAGATCAGCCCCAGCATTTT

J gene: TRBJ1-4
clone size: NA
V gene: TRBV5-5
D gene: NA
CDR3 protein: CASSWEGLNEKLFF
CDR3 DNA: TGTGCCAGCAGCTGGGAGGGCCTTAATGAAAAACTGTTTTTT

J gene: TRBJ2-3
clone size: NA
V gene: TRBV10-3
D gene: NA
CDR3 protein: CAISEGGRDTQYF
CDR3 DNA: TGTGCCATCAGTGAGGGGGGGAGGGATACGCAGTATTTT

J gene: TRBJ1-3
clone size: NA
V gene: TRBV4-2
D gene: NA
CDR3 protein: CASSPRAREGNSGNTIYF
CDR3 DNA: TGTGCCAGCAGCCCCCGCGCGAGGGAGGGAAACTCTGGAAACACCATATATTTT

J gene: TRBJ2-7
clone size: NA
V gene: TRBV30
D gene: NA
CDR3 protein: CAAELAVYEQYF
CDR3 DNA: TGTGCCGCCGAACTTGCCGTCTACGAGCAGTACTTC

J gene: TRBJ2-7
clone size: NA
V gene: TRBV4-1
D gene: TRBD1
CDR3 protein: CASSSTGGDTIYEQYF
CDR3 DNA: TGCGCCAGCAGCTCCACAGGGGGCGATACAATTTACGAGCAGTACTTC

J gene: TRBJ2-7
clone size: once
V gene: TRBV29-1
D gene: NA
CDR3 protein: CSVTGLYSSYEQYF
CDR3 DNA: TGCAGCGTAACCGGCTTGTACAGCTCCTACGAGCAGTACTTC

J gene: TRBJ1-2
clone size: NA
V gene: TRBV6-1
D gene: NA
CDR3 protein: CASSEGVVNYGYTF
CDR3 DNA: TGTGCCAGCAGTGAAGGAGTGGTAAACTATGGCTACACCTTC

J gene: TRBJ2-7
clone size: NA
V gene: TRBV11-2
D gene: NA
CDR3 protein: CASSLGSGYEQYF
CDR3 DNA: TGTGCCAGCAGCTTAGGGTCCGGCTACGAGCAGTACTTC

J gene: TRBJ1-6
clone size: once
V gene: TRBV5-1
D gene: TRBD1
CDR3 protein: CASSPGTGVNSPLHF
CDR3 DNA: TGCGCCAGCAGCCCTGGGACAGGGGTTAATTCACCCCTCCACTTT

J gene: TRBJ1-4
clone size: NA
V gene: TRBV7-8
D gene: TRBD1
CDR3 protein: CASSPRQGIEKLFF
CDR3 DNA: TGTGCCAGCAGCCCCAGACAGGGTATTGAAAAACTGTTTTTT

J gene: TRBJ2-1
clone size: NA
V gene: TRBV7-6
D gene: TRBD2
CDR3 protein: CASSPSFGGASYNEQFF
CDR3 DNA: TGTGCCAGCAGCCCATCCTTCGGGGGGGCCTCCTACAATGAGCAGTTCTTC

J gene: TRBJ2-7
clone size: NA
V gene: TRBV28
D gene: NA
CDR3 protein: CASSLLAGLSRSSYEQYF
CDR3 DNA: TGTGCCAGCAGTTTATTGGCGGGGCTCTCCCGGAGCTCCTACGAGCAGTACTTC

J gene: TRBJ2-7
clone size: NA
V gene: TRBV9
D gene: TRBD1
CDR3 protein: CASSHEAGTGMNYEQYF
CDR3 DNA: TGTGCCAGCAGCCATGAAGCCGGGACAGGAATGAACTACGAGCAGTACTTC

J gene: TRBJ2-1
clone size: few
V gene: TRBV6-6
D gene: TRBD1
CDR3 protein: CASRRQGRNEQFF
CDR3 DNA: TGTGCCAGTCGTCGACAGGGGCGAAATGAGCAGTTCTTC

J gene: TRBJ1-1
clone size: NA
V gene: TRBV14
D gene: NA
CDR3 protein: CASSQDLGTEAFF
CDR3 DNA: TGTGCCAGCAGCCAAGATCTCGGCACTGAAGCTTTCTTT

J gene: TRBJ2-6
clone size: NA
V gene: TRBV5-1
D gene: TRBD1
CDR3 protein: CASSLGQGAGANVPTF
CDR3 DNA: TGCGCCAGCAGCTTGGGACAGGGGGCGGGGGCCAACGTCCCGACTTTC

J gene: TRBJ2-7
clone size: NA
V gene: TRBV21-1
D gene: NA
CDR3 protein: CASFRAPRGSYEQYF
CDR3 DNA: TGTGCCAGCTTCCGGGCCCCCAGAGGGTCCTACGAGCAGTACTTC

J gene: TRBJ2-1
clone size: NA
V gene: TRBV7-9
D gene: NA
CDR3 protein: CASHSRAESSYNEQFF
CDR3 DNA: TGTGCCAGCCACTCTCGAGCGGAAAGCTCCTACAATGAGCAGTTCTTC

J gene: TRBJ1-2
clone size: NA
V gene: TRBV6-5
D gene: TRBD1
CDR3 protein: CASSRVGTAFGYTF
CDR3 DNA: TGTGCCAGCAGCCGTGTGGGGACAGCGTTTGGCTACACCTTC

J gene: TRBJ2-5
clone size: few
V gene: TRBV11-2
D gene: NA
CDR3 protein: CASSLVRETQYF
CDR3 DNA: TGTGCCAGCAGCTTAGTCAGAGAGACCCAGTACTTC

J gene: TRBJ2-5
clone size: NA
V gene: TRBV25-1
D gene: TRBD2
CDR3 protein: CASSERSGTQETQYF
CDR3 DNA: TGTGCCAGCAGTGAAAGGAGCGGGACTCAAGAGACCCAGTACTTC

J gene: TRBJ2-2
clone size: NA
V gene: TRBV29-1
D gene: NA
CDR3 protein: CSVVMSFSSGATGELFF
CDR3 DNA: TGCAGCGTTGTTATGTCATTTTCGTCAGGGGCCACCGGGGAGCTGTTTTTT

J gene: TRBJ1-1
clone size: NA
V gene: TRBV5-1
D gene: NA
CDR3 protein: CASSTGKDTEAFF
CDR3 DNA: TGCGCCAGCAGCACCGGGAAAGACACTGAAGCTTTCTTT

J gene: TRBJ2-3
clone size: NA
V gene: TRBV5-1
D gene: NA
CDR3 protein: CASSFEGAWPDTQYF
CDR3 DNA: TGCGCCAGCAGCTTCGAGGGCGCCTGGCCCGATACGCAGTATTTT

J gene: TRBJ1-1
clone size: NA
V gene: TRBV27
D gene: NA
CDR3 protein: CASSLSSPGNTEAFF
CDR3 DNA: TGTGCCAGCAGTTTATCATCCCCGGGGAACACTGAAGCTTTCTTT

J gene: TRBJ2-5
clone size: NA
V gene: TRBV9
D gene: TRBD2
CDR3 protein: CASSVLAGEETQYF
CDR3 DNA: TGTGCCAGCAGCGTACTAGCGGGGGAGGAGACCCAGTACTTC